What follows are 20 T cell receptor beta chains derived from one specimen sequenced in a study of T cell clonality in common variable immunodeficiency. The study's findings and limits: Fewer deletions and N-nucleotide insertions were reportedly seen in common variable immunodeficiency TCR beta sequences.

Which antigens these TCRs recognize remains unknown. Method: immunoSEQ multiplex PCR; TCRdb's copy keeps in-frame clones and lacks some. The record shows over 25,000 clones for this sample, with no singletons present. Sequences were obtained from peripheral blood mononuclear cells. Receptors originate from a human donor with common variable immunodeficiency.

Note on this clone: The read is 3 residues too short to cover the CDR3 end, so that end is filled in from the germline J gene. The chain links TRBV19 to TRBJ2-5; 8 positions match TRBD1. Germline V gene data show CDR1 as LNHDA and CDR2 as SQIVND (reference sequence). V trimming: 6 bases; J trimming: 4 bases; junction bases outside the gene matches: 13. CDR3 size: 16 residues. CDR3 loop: CASSNRQGSLGETQYF. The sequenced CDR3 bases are TGTGCCAGTAGCAACCGACAGGGGTCGTTAGGAGAGACC.

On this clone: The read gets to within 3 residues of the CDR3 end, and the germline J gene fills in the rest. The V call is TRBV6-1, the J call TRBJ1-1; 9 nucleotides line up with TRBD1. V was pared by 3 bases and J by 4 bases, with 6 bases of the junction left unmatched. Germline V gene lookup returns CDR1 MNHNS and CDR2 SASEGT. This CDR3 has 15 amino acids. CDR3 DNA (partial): TGTGCCAGCAGTGATATAACAGGGGGCTTCACTGAA. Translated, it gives CASSDITGGFTE. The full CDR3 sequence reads CASSDITGGFTEAFF.

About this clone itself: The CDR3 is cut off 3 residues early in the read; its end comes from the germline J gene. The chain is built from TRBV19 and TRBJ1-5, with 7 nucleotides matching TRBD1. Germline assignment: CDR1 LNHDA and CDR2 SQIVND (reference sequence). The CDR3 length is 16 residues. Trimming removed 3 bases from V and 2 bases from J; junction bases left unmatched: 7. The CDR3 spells CASSMRGQGGNQPQHF. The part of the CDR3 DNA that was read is TGTGCCAGTAGTATGAGGGGGCAGGGGGGCAATCAGCCC.

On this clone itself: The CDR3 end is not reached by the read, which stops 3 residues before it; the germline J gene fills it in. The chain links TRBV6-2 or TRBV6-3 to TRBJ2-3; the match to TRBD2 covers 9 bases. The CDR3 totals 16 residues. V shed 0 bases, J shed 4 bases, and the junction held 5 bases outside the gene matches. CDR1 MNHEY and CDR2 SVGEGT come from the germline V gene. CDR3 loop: CASSYSAGGPADTQYF. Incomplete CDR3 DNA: TGTGCCAGCAGTTACTCGGCGGGGGGGCCGGCAGATACG.

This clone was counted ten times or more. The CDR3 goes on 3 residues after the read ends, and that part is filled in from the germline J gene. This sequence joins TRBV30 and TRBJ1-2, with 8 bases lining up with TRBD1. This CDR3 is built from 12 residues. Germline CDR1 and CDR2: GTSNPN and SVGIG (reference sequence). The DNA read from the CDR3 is TGTGCCTGGGACAGGGGCGCAGGCGGC. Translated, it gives CAWDRGAGG. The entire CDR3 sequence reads CAWDRGAGGYTF.

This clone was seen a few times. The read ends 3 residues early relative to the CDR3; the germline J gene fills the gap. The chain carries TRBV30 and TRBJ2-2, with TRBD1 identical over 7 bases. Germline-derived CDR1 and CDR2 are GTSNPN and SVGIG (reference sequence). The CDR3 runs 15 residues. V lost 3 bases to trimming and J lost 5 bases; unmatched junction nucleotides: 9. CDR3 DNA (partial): TGTGCCTGGAGGGCGGACAGGTCGGGGACCGGGGAG. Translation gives CAWRADRSGTGE. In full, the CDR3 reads CAWRADRSGTGELFF.

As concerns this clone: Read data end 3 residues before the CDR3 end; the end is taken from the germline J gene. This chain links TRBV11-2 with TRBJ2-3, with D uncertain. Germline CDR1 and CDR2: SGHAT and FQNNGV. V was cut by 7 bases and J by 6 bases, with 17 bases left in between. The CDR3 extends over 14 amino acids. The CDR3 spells CASTQTPGSDTQYF. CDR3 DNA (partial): TGTGCCAGCACCCAGACCCCGGGTTCGGATACG.

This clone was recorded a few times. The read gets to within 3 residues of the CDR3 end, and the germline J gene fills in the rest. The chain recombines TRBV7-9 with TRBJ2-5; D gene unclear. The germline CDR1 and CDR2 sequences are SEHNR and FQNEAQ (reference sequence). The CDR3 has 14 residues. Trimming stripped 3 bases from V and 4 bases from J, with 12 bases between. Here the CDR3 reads CASSLGQTAETQYF. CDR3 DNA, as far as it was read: TGTGCCAGCAGCTTGGGCCAGACGGCAGAGACC. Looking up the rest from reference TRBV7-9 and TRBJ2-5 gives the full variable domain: DTGVSQNPRHKITKRGQNVTFRCDPISEHNRLYWYRQTLGQGPEFLTYFQNEAQLEKSRLLSDRFSAERPKGSFSTLEIQRTEQGDSAMYLCASSLGQTAETQYFGPGTRLLVL.

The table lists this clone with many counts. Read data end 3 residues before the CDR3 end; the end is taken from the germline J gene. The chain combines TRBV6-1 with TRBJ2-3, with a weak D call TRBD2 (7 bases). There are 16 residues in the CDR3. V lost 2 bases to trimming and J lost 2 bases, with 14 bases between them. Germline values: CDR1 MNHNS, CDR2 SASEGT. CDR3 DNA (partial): TGTGCCAGCAGTGAAAGGGGGGGCGCCAACACAGATACG. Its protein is CASSERGGANTDT. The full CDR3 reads CASSERGGANTDTQYF.

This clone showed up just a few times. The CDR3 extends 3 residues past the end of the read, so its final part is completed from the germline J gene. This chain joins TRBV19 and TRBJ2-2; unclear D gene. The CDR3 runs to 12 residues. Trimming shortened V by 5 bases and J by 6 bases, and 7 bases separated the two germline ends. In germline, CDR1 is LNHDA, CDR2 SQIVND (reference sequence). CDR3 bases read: TGTGCCAGTAGTGTCACATCCGGGGAG. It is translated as CASSVTSGE. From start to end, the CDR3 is CASSVTSGELFF. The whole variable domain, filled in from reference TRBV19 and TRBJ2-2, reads DGGITQSPKYLFRKEGQNVTLSCEQNLNHDAMYWYRQDPGQGLRLIYYSQIVNDFQKGDIAEGYSVSREKKESFPLTVTSAQKNPTAFYLCASSVTSGELFFGEGSRLTVL.

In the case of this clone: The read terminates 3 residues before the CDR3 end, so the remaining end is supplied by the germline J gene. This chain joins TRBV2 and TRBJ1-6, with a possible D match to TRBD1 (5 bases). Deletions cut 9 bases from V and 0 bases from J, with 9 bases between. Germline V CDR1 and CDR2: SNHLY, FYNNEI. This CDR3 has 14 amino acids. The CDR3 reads CARQASSYNSPLHF. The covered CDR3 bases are TGTGCCAGACAGGCGAGCTCCTATAATTCACCC.

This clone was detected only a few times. The CDR3 loop reads CAWSLPNEQFF. CDR3 DNA, as far as it was read: TGTGCCTGGAGTCTCCCCAATGAG. The chain carries TRBV30 and TRBJ2-1; D not certain. The sequenced fragment ends 3 residues before the CDR3 boundary, so the rest is inferred from the germline J gene. The germline gives CDR1 GTSNPN, CDR2 SVGIG (reference sequence). V lost 2 bases to trimming and J lost 6 bases, with 5 bases between them. CDR3 size: 11 residues.

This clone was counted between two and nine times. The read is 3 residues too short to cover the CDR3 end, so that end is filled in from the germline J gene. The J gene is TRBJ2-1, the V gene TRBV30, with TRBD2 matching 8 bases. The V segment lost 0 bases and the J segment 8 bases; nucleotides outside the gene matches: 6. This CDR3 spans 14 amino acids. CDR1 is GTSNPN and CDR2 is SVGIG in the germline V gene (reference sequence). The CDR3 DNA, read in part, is TGTGCCTGGAGTGTATCCGGGGGGGCGGATGAG. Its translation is CAWSVSGGADE. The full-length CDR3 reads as CAWSVSGGADEQFF.

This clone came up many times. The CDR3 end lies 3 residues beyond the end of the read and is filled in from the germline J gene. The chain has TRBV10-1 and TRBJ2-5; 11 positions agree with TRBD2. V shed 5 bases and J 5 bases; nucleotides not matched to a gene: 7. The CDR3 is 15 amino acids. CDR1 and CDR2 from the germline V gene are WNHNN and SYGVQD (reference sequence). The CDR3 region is CASSSGLADSETQYF. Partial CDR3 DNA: TGCGCCAGCAGTTCGGGACTAGCGGACTCTGAGACC.

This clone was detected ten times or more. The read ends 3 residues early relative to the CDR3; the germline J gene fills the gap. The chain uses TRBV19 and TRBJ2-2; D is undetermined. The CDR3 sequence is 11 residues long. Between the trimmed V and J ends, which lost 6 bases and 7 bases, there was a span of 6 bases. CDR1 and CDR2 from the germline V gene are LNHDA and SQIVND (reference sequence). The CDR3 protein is CASRRVGELFF. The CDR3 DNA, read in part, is TGTGCCAGTAGGCGAGTCGGGGAG.

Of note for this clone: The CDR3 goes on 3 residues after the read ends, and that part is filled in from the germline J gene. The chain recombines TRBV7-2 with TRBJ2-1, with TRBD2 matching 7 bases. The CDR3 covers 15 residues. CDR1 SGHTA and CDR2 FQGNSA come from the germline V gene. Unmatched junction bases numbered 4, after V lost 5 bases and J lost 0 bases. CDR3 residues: CASSPRGNSYNEQFF. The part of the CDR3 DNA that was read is TGTGCCAGCAGCCCGCGGGGGAACTCCTACAATGAG.

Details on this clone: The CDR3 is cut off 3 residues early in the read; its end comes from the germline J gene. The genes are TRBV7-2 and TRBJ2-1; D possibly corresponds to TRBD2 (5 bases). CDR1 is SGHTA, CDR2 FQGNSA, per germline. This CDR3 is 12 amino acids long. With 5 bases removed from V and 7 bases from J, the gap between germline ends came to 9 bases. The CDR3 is CASSPQRNEQFF. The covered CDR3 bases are TGTGCCAGCAGCCCCCAGCGGAATGAG.

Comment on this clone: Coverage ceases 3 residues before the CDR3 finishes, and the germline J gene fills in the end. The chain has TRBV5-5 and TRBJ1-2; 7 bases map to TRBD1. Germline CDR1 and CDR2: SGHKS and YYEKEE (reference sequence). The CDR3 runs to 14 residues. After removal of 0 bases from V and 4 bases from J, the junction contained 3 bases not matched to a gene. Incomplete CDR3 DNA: TGTGCCAGCAGCTTGGGGGGACAGAGCTATGGC. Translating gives CASSLGGQSYG. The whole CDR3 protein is CASSLGGQSYGYTF.

The part of the CDR3 DNA that was read is TGTGCCAGCTCGCCAAAGACAGGGCTCGACACTGAA. Translation gives CASSPKTGLDTE. The CDR3 in its entirety is CASSPKTGLDTEAFF. The rearrangement uses TRBV18 and TRBJ1-1; 7 bases map to TRBD1. The read is 3 residues too short to cover the CDR3 end, so that end is filled in from the germline J gene. The V gene's germline CDR1 is KGHSH and CDR2 LQKENI. V shed 6 bases, J shed 3 bases, and the junction held 10 bases outside the gene matches. This CDR3 is built from 15 residues.

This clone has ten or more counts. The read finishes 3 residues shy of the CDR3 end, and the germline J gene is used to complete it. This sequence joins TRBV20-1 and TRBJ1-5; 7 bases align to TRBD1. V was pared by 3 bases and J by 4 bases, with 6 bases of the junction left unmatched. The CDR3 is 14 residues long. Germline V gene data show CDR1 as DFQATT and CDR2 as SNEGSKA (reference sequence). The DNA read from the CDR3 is TGCAGTGCTAGCGGACAGGAGGGAAATCAGCCC. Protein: CSASGQEGNQP. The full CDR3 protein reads CSASGQEGNQPQHF.